The 25 T cell receptor beta chains below come from one sample, sequenced in a study of cytomegalovirus exposure and HLA in healthy donors. 13 Jbeta primers and 60 Vbeta primers were used for the PCR. Sequenced by immunoSEQ multiplex PCR; TCRdb stores in-frame clones only, minus some. The table has around 110,000 clones, about two thirds seen once; the top ten hold 2.5% to 3.5%. Sequencing was carried out using PBMCs. The source of these receptors is a female donor in good health and CMV-seronegative.

This chain links TRBV18 with TRBJ2-5, with 9 bases lining up with TRBD1. CDR1 is KGHSH, CDR2 LQKENI, per germline. V lost 8 bases to trimming and J lost 6 bases; unmatched junction nucleotides: 7. The CDR3 covers 13 residues. CDR3 nucleotides: TGTGCCAGCCGGACAGGGGTTCAGAAGACCCAGTACTTC. Its translation is CASRTGVQKTQYF.

This chain links TRBV7-8 with TRBJ1-4; 9 bases match TRBD1. The CDR3 consists of 15 residues. In germline, CDR1 is SGHVS, CDR2 FQNEAQ. V lost 6 bases, J lost 7 bases, and 9 bases stayed unmatched. CDR3 sequence (DNA): TGTGCCAGCAGACTACTGGGACAGGGAGGTGAAAAACTGTTTTTT. Amino acid sequence: CASRLLGQGGEKLFF.

This sequence joins TRBV2 and TRBJ2-3, with D possibly matching TRBD2 (6 bases). V lost 4 bases and J lost 5, with 16 bases in between. CDR3 length: 15 amino acids. Germline loops: CDR1 SNHLY, CDR2 FYNNEI. This CDR3 is CASSARDRGRDTQYF. The CDR3 DNA sequence: TGTGCCAGCAGTGCGCGGGACCGAGGCAGAGATACGCAGTATTTT.

The J gene is TRBJ1-1, the V gene TRBV28; 7 bases match TRBD1. CDR1 and CDR2 (germline): MDHEN, SYDVKM. The CDR3 contains 13 residues. Trimming at V came to 6 bases and at J to 3 bases, leaving 4 bases not matched to a gene. The CDR3 sequence: CASRRTGDTEAFF. CDR3 sequence (DNA): TGTGCCAGCAGGAGGACAGGCGACACTGAAGCTTTCTTT.

The chain employs TRBV10-1 and TRBJ2-7; 10 positions agree with TRBD1. The CDR3 is made up of 14 amino acids. Germline trimming cut 4 bases from V and 2 bases from J; bases unmatched to any gene: 2. The germline CDR1 and CDR2 sequences are WNHNN and SYGVQD (reference sequence). In DNA form, the CDR3 reads TGCGCCAGCAGTGCGGGGACAGGGGCCTACGAGCAGTACTTC. Translating it yields CASSAGTGAYEQYF.

In its sample, this clone was seen a few times. The genes are TRBV7-9 and TRBJ2-1; TRBD2 matches at 12 bases. Germline CDR1 and CDR2: SEHNR and FQNEAQ (reference sequence). The length of the CDR3 is 14 residues. J lost 4 bases, V lost 8 bases, and 3 bases had no gene match. The CDR3 DNA is TGTGCCAGCGGGACTAGCGGGTTTTACAATGAGCAGTTCTTC. Amino acid sequence: CASGTSGFYNEQFF. Looking up the rest from reference TRBV7-9 and TRBJ2-1 gives the full variable domain: DTGVSQNPRHKITKRGQNVTFRCDPISEHNRLYWYRQTLGQGPEFLTYFQNEAQLEKSRLLSDRFSAERPKGSFSTLEIQRTEQGDSAMYLCASGTSGFYNEQFFGPGTRLTVL.

The chain employs TRBV27 and TRBJ2-3, with TRBD2 as a possible D gene (5 bases). V gave up 1 base and J gave up 2 bases, with 13 bases separating them. CDR1 and CDR2 from the germline V gene are MNHEY and SMNVEV (reference sequence). The CDR3 contains 16 residues. The CDR3: CASSLFGQTITDTQYF. The DNA for the CDR3 is TGTGCCAGCAGTTTATTTGGTCAGACTATCACAGATACGCAGTATTTT.

The V gene is TRBV27, the J gene TRBJ1-2, with a weak D call TRBD1 (5 bases). Germline V gene data show CDR1 as MNHEY and CDR2 as SMNVEV (reference sequence). The CDR3 is 15 amino acids. Trimming cost V 3 bases and J 0 bases, with 11 bases left between them. The CDR3 nucleotides are TGTGCCAGCAGTTTCAGGGCCTTTTCTAACTATGGCTACACCTTC. Translated: CASSFRAFSNYGYTF.

This chain connects TRBV5-4 to TRBJ2-3; D may be TRBD1 (5 bases). This CDR3 contains 14 residues. Trimming removed 3 bases from V and 0 bases from J, with 8 bases in between. Germline CDR1 SGHNT, CDR2 YYREEE (reference sequence). This CDR3 reads CASSYGQSTDTQYF. DNA for the CDR3: TGTGCCAGCAGCTACGGACAAAGCACAGATACGCAGTATTTT.

V is TRBV11-3 and J is TRBJ1-1, with unresolved D. The length of the CDR3 is 13 residues. Trimming took off 1 base at V and 4 bases at J, with 7 bases between the two ends. Germline V lookup: CDR1 SGHNT, CDR2 YENEEA. CDR3 sequence (DNA): TGTGCCAGCAGCTTAGTGGAGAGCACTGAAGCTTTCTTT. Its translation: CASSLVESTEAFF.

This rearrangement joins TRBV7-3 to TRBJ2-5; 9 bases align to TRBD2. The J call is in doubt because the DNA end fits TRBJ2-7 better. From germline, CDR1 is SGHTA and CDR2 FQGTGA. This CDR3 has 15 residues. CDR3 amino acids: CASSLGPSGTYEQYF. CDR3 nucleotides: TGTGCCAGCAGCTTAGGGCCTAGCGGGACCTACGAGCAGTACTTC.

The chain uses TRBV27 and TRBJ2-3; no clear D gene. Germline CDR1 reads MNHEY; CDR2 reads SMNVEV (reference sequence). With 2 bases removed from V and 4 bases from J, the gap between germline ends came to 7 bases. The CDR3 runs to 13 residues. The CDR3, as DNA: TGTGCCAGCAGTTTAGATAGTGCAGATACGCAGTATTTT. It encodes CASSLDSADTQYF.

This sequence joins TRBV29-1 and TRBJ2-3; 10 bases map to TRBD2. After removal of 4 bases from V and 2 bases from J, the junction contained 9 bases not matched to a gene. The germline gives CDR1 SQVTM, CDR2 ANQGSEA. The length of the CDR3 is 16 residues. For the CDR3, the DNA is TGCAGCGTTGGAAGGGGGGGACTAGCGTCCACAGATACGCAGTATTTT. Its protein is CSVGRGGLASTDTQYF.

This clone occurred once. This chain links TRBV9 with TRBJ2-1; 8 bases are a match to TRBD2. This CDR3 comprises 16 residues. The germline V gene has CDR1 SGDLS and CDR2 YYNGEE. Losses at the gene ends were 4 bases for V and 2 bases for J; bases not matched to a gene: 8. In DNA form, the CDR3 reads TGTGCCAGCAGCCCTAGCTACGGGAGGGCCTACAATGAGCAGTTCTTC. Protein: CASSPSYGRAYNEQFF.

This chain connects TRBV13 to TRBJ2-3; no clear D gene. CDR1 is PRHDT and CDR2 is FYEKMQ in the germline V gene (reference sequence). V lost 3 bases to trimming and J lost 5 bases, with 9 bases between them. CDR3 size: 13 residues. CDR3: CASSLRLLDTQYF. Written as DNA, the CDR3 is TGTGCCAGCAGCTTGCGTCTTCTAGATACGCAGTATTTT. Variable domain in full (rest from reference TRBV13 and TRBJ2-3): AAGVIQSPRHLIKEKRETATLKCYPIPRHDTVYWYQQGPGQDPQFLISFYEKMQSDKGSIPDRFSAQQFSDYHSELNMSSLELGDSALYFCASSLRLLDTQYFGPGTRLTVL.

The rearrangement joins TRBV30 to TRBJ1-2; 8 positions agree with TRBD1. Germline lookup yields CDR1 GTSNPN and CDR2 SVGIG (reference sequence). J lost 2 bases, V lost 2 bases, and 4 bases had no gene match. The CDR3 covers 14 residues. CDR3 residues: CAWSPGGANYGYTF. The DNA for the CDR3 is TGTGCCTGGAGTCCAGGGGGCGCGAACTATGGCTACACCTTC.

The chain employs TRBV29-1 and TRBJ2-3, with D unresolved. The V gene lost 4 bases and the J gene lost 1 base, with 6 bases spanning the gap. Germline CDR1 reads SQVTM; CDR2 reads ANQGSEA. The length of the CDR3 is 12 residues. DNA of the CDR3: TGCAGCGTTGCGGTCGGCACAGATACGCAGTATTTT. It specifies CSVAVGTDTQYF.

This chain connects TRBV12-1 to TRBJ2-7; whether TRBD2, the table's D call, matches the DNA was not checked. TRBV12-1 is reported as a pseudogene. The CDR3 has 16 residues. The CDR3 loop is CASSTEHGLTTYEQYF. CDR3 nucleotide sequence: TGTGCCAGCAGCACAGAGCACGGACTTACAACCTACGAGCAGTACTTC.

The CDR3 DNA follows: TGTGCCAGCAGTTTGGGGAGAGTCGGGGAGCTGTTTTTT. It translates to CASSLGRVGELFF. The V call is TRBV28, the J call TRBJ2-2; D possibly corresponds to TRBD2 (5 bases). The germline V and J ends were trimmed by 3 bases and 7 bases, with 9 bases remaining between them. Germline V gene data show CDR1 as MDHEN and CDR2 as SYDVKM. The CDR3 extends over 13 amino acids.

The chain links TRBV30 to TRBJ1-5; the D is unclear. The CDR3 is 13 amino acids. V dropped 1 base and J dropped 0 bases, with 4 bases sitting between them. Germline CDR1 GTSNPN, CDR2 SVGIG (reference sequence). The CDR3 sequence: CAWSEHSNQPQHF. Here the CDR3 DNA reads TGTGCCTGGAGTGAGCATAGCAATCAGCCCCAGCATTTT.

This clone has just a few counts. V gene TRBV5-5 combines with J gene TRBJ1-2; 12 nucleotides agree with TRBD1. The CDR3 is 15 residues long. CDR1 is SGHKS and CDR2 is YYEKEE in the germline V gene (reference sequence). After removal of 3 bases from V and 7 bases from J, the junction contained 7 bases not matched to a gene. The CDR3 DNA follows: TGTGCCAGCAGCTCGGGACAGGGGGCGACGAGTGGCTACACCTTC. It specifies CASSSGQGATSGYTF.

The chain carries TRBV2 and TRBJ2-1; D is perhaps TRBD2 (8 bases). CDR1 and CDR2 (germline): SNHLY, FYNNEI. The CDR3 contains 20 residues. The ends were cut back, 4 bases at V and 0 bases at J, with 25 bases in the middle. The CDR3 region has the DNA TGTGCCAGCAGTGGACAGGGAGGGGATAGCGGGACTAGCTCCTACAATGAGCAGTTCTTC. It translates to CASSGQGGDSGTSSYNEQFF.

The genes are TRBV7-6 and TRBJ2-2, with TRBD2 identical over 7 bases. The CDR3 runs 16 residues. The germline gives CDR1 SGHVS, CDR2 FNYEAQ. Unmatched junction bases numbered 12, after V lost 6 bases and J lost 5 bases. The CDR3: CASRTAVGEGTGELFF. In DNA, the CDR3 is TGTGCCAGCAGAACAGCGGTCGGGGAGGGGACCGGGGAGCTGTTTTTT. Full variable domain (remainder filled in from reference TRBV7-6 and TRBJ2-2): GAGVSQSPRYKVTKRGQDVALRCDPISGHVSLYWYRQALGQGPEFLTYFNYEAQQDKSGLPNDRFSAERPEGSISTLTIQRTEQRDSAMYRCASRTAVGEGTGELFFGEGSRLTVL.

This clone was recorded a few times. This chain joins TRBV30 and TRBJ1-3; D may be TRBD1 (6 bases). V gave up 4 bases and J gave up 0 bases, with 10 bases separating them. Germline V lookup: CDR1 GTSNPN, CDR2 SVGIG (reference sequence). The CDR3 is 14 residues long. As DNA, the CDR3 is TGTGCCTGGAAGGGACACCCCTCTGGAAACACCATATATTTT. It yields the protein CAWKGHPSGNTIYF.

The rearrangement uses TRBV19 and TRBJ2-1; D gene unclear. The CDR3 length is 14 residues. V was pared by 8 bases and J by 0 bases, with 11 bases between. Germline loops: CDR1 LNHDA, CDR2 SQIVND (reference sequence). The CDR3 sequence: CASEAQSSYNEQFF. The CDR3 nucleotides are TGTGCCAGTGAGGCTCAGAGCTCCTACAATGAGCAGTTCTTC.